Listed below are T cell receptor beta chains from one sample, sequenced in a study of shared clonotypes between healthy human individuals. Sequenced by immunoSEQ multiplex PCR; TCRdb stores in-frame clones only, minus some. The profile shows roughly 2,000,000 clones, about 95% of them singletons. Sample: naive CD8+ T cells sorted from blood. Every receptor here comes from a man aged 18 to 30 in good health. CDR3s include the opening cysteine and the closing phenylalanine or tryptophan. The order of the fields is clone size, D gene, J gene, V gene, CDR3 DNA, CDR3 protein. The D gene is left open where the match is weak. Size is stated for part of the rows, as once, few or many counts, or as a class when the clone is expanded.

>once|.|TRBJ1-3|TRBV5-1
TGCGCCAGCAGCTTGGCCACAGGCACTGGAGACACCATATATTTT
CASSLATGTGDTIYF
>once|TRBD1|TRBJ1-1|TRBV7-9
TGTGCCAGCAGCTCGGACAGGGATGAAGCTTTCTTT
CASSSDRDEAFF
>.|TRBD1|TRBJ1-2|TRBV5-4
TGTGCCAGCAGCCCCACAGGGGAAGCAAACTATGGCTACACCTTC
CASSPTGEANYGYTF
>.|TRBD2|TRBJ2-2|TRBV13
TGTGCCAGCAGCTCCGGGACTAGCGGCAGCGGGGAGCTGTTTTTT
CASSSGTSGSGELFF
>.|.|TRBJ2-3|TRBV7-2
TGTGCCAGCAGCTTTGACAGCCGGGATACGCAGTATTTT
CASSFDSRDTQYF
>once|TRBD1|TRBJ2-2|TRBV9
TGTGCCAGCACCCCAACAGGGGGAACCGGGGAGCTGTTTTTT
CASTPTGGTGELFF
>.|TRBD2|TRBJ2-7|TRBV19
TGTGCCAGTAGTATAGGAACTAGCGGGAACTACGAGCAGTACTTC
CASSIGTSGNYEQYF
>.|TRBD1|TRBJ2-5|TRBV6-4
TGTGCCAGCAGTGTTAGTCGGGACAGGGGGCACCAAGAGACCCAGTACTTC
CASSVSRDRGHQETQYF
>.|.|TRBJ2-7|TRBV10-2
TGCGCCAGCACTAGCTCCTACGAGCAGTACTTC
CASTSSYEQYF
>.|.|TRBJ2-7|TRBV5-1
TGCGCCAGCAGCTTGAATCCCGTCATGGACGGAGCCTACGAGCAGTACTTC
CASSLNPVMDGAYEQYF
>.|.|TRBJ1-3|TRBV5-1
TGCGCCAGCAGTCAGACCCGTGCGGCTGGAAACACCATATATTTT
CASSQTRAAGNTIYF
>.|TRBD2|TRBJ2-7|TRBV6-5
TGTGCCAGCAGCATAGCGGGGGGGCCTTACGAGCAGTACTTC
CASSIAGGPYEQYF
>.|.|TRBJ2-3|TRBV9
TGTGCCAGCCAGCGGACTAGCACAGATACGCAGTATTTT
CASQRTSTDTQYF
>once|TRBD2|TRBJ2-3|TRBV2
TGTGCCAGCAACTGGGGGAGCGGGGTGGGCCACTTGTTAGCAGATACGCAGTATTTT
CASNWGSGVGHLLADTQYF
>.|.|TRBJ1-1|TRBV2
TGTGCCAGCACCGACGGGGGGGGCAACACTGAAGCTTTCTTT
CASTDGGGNTEAFF
>.|.|TRBJ2-1|TRBV5-4
TGTGCCAGCAGCTTCTCTAGCGTCAATGAGCAGTTCTTC
CASSFSSVNEQFF
>.|.|TRBJ1-2|TRBV15
TGTGCCACCAGCTCTACCTTGAACTATGGCTACACCTTC
CATSSTLNYGYTF
>.|TRBD2|TRBJ2-3|TRBV30
TGTGCCTGGAGTGAAAGTCTATCTCGGCTAGCGGGAGTTCGGGATACGCAGTATTTT
CAWSESLSRLAGVRDTQYF
>.|.|TRBJ2-1|TRBV10-2
TGCGCCAGCGGAGAACAGGGAAATGAGCAGTTCTTC
CASGEQGNEQFF
>.|TRBD2|TRBJ2-7|TRBV10-3
TGTGCCATCAGTGATACTAGCGACGAGCAGTACTTC
CAISDTSDEQYF
>once|TRBD1|TRBJ2-3|TRBV28
TGTGCCAGCAGTACCCCACCCCGGGACAGGGGGTCAGATACGCAGTATTTT
CASSTPPRDRGSDTQYF
>.|TRBD2|TRBJ2-7|TRBV19
TGTGCCAGTAGTATAGGTCGGAGCGGGAGTAGCGACGAGCAGTACTTC
CASSIGRSGSSDEQYF
>.|.|TRBJ1-2|TRBV28
TGTGCCAGCAGTGAACCTCAGGGTATTAACTATGGCTACACCTTC
CASSEPQGINYGYTF
>.|TRBD1|TRBJ1-6|TRBV5-4
TGTGCCAGCAGCTCAGGACAGGAACCCTATAATTCACCCCTCCACTTT
CASSSGQEPYNSPLHF
>.|TRBD2|TRBJ2-7|TRBV10-3
TGTGCCATCAGTGAGTCGGCGGGGAGGGAGTACGAGCAGTACTTC
CAISESAGREYEQYF
>.|TRBD1|TRBJ2-7|TRBV19
TGTGCCACCCGGGACAGGACCACCTACGAGCAGTACTTC
CATRDRTTYEQYF